This TCR beta chain is from a study of T cells in Graves' hyperthyroidism and ophthalmopathy. TCR beta CDR3 regions were amplified from RNA. The study used the HTBI primer set for a first-round RT-PCR of the TCR CDR3. TCRdb re-derived calls from the multiplex PCR reads in MiXCR, one entry per CDR3 protein. The sample has 450,000 to 650,000 distinct CDR3 sequences, over 12% seen once; the top ten hold roughly 7%. Overall study findings and caveats: Most thyroid-expanded clonotypes above 0.001 were also found in blood. The model identified upcoming ophthalmopathy a median around 6 months ahead of onset.

Germline values: CDR1 SNHLY, CDR2 FYNNEI. V was cut by 4 bases and J by 0 bases, with 10 bases left in between. The length of the CDR3 is 14 residues. This clonotype was detected many times. As yet, its antigen is unknown. Uncontrolled infection, other autoimmune disease, pregnancy or lactation excluded patients. The receptor was derived from a woman aged 18-35 years with Graves' ophthalmopathy. The V call is TRBV2, the J call TRBJ2-7; maybe TRBD2 (6 bases). The material sequenced was blood. Here the CDR3 DNA reads TGTGCCAGCAGTGGGCGGGGAAGCTCCTACGAGCAGTACTTC. Its translation: CASSGRGSSYEQYF.